The table lists the clone carrying this TCR beta chain with a count of one. Germline V gene data show CDR1 as LNHNV and CDR2 as YYDKDF (reference sequence). With 3 bases clipped from V and 9 bases from J, the junction kept 6 bases outside the gene matches. The CDR3 is 15 amino acids. The data were obtained in a study of blood T cell repertoires in COVID-19. Study information: Sample material is recorded as cDNA or gDNA derived from T cells, B-cell-depleted T cells, or PBMCs.

Assignments of participants to cohorts depended upon their own reported clinical history. Original data processing: It was from reference gene primer amplification that nucleated cell counts were estimated. Sequencing used immunoSEQ multiplex PCR; TCRdb keeps in-frame clones, though not all of them. The DNA was the basis for D and trimming; V, J and clone size are from that table. The sample includes roughly 250,000 clones, approximately 89% seen only once; the top ten take 2.5% to 4%. V and J are TRBV15 and TRBJ1-6, with 9 positions matching TRBD1. Sequenced material: PBMCs or T cells enriched from blood (not recorded which). This clonotype originated in a woman aged 40 to 50 who had been exposed to COVID-19. Written as DNA, the CDR3 is TGTGCCACCAGCAGGGGACAGGGTTGGGGTTCACCCCTCCACTTT. Amino acid sequence: CATSRGQGWGSPLHF.